A selection of T cell receptor beta chains follows, all from one sample in a study of cytomegalovirus exposure and HLA in healthy donors. Measured with immunoSEQ multiplex PCR; TCRdb has only the in-frame clones, and not every one. The table records 250,000 to 350,000 clones, 80% of them present only once. The sequenced material came from PBMCs. The origin of the receptors is a girl aged 2 to 9 in good health and CMV-seronegative. CDR3s include the opening cysteine and the closing phenylalanine or tryptophan. D genes are given only for firm matches. Size tells how often a clone was seen (once, few, many) or the class of an expanded clone, and some rows leave it out.

V	D	J	size	length	CDR3	DNA
TRBV28	TRBD1	TRBJ1-2	-	14	CASSSGQGIYGYTF	TGTGCCAGCAGCTCCGGACAGGGCATCTATGGCTACACCTTC
TRBV15	TRBD2	TRBJ2-7	-	14	CATSRDGLANEQYF	TGTGCCACCAGCAGAGACGGACTAGCGAATGAGCAGTACTTC
TRBV27	-	TRBJ1-1	few	13	CASSYFLNTEAFF	TGTGCCAGCAGTTATTTCTTGAACACTGAAGCTTTCTTT
TRBV9	TRBD1	TRBJ1-4	-	17	CASSPTGYTRRGEKLFF	TGTGCCAGCAGCCCGACAGGGTATACAAGACGGGGGGAAAAACTGTTTTTT
TRBV7-9	-	TRBJ2-1	few	15	CASSLHREPYNEQFF	TGTGCCAGCAGCTTACACAGGGAACCCTACAATGAGCAGTTCTTC
TRBV2	TRBD1	TRBJ2-5	-	12	CASRDRKETQYF	TGTGCCAGCCGGGACAGAAAAGAGACCCAGTACTTC
TRBV13	-	TRBJ2-2	-	14	CASSPREITGELFF	TGTGCCAGCAGCCCCCGGGAGATCACCGGGGAGCTGTTTTTT
TRBV4-1	-	TRBJ2-1	-	14	CASSQEGGENEQFF	TGCGCCAGCAGCCAAGAGGGGGGAGAGAATGAGCAGTTCTTC
TRBV5-4	-	TRBJ2-1	-	13	CASSLSSYNEQFF	TGTGCCAGCAGCCTGAGCTCCTACAATGAGCAGTTCTTC
TRBV4-1	TRBD1	TRBJ2-1	-	15	CASSLLWGQDNEQFF	TGCGCCAGCAGCCTCCTTTGGGGACAGGACAATGAGCAGTTCTTC
TRBV11-2	TRBD1	TRBJ2-1	-	15	CASSRRDRIYNEQFF	TGTGCCAGCAGCCGTCGGGACAGAATTTACAATGAGCAGTTCTTC
TRBV11-2	TRBD1	TRBJ1-3	-	17	CASSFGRGRGSGNTIYF	TGTGCCAGCAGCTTTGGTAGGGGCAGGGGGTCTGGAAACACCATATATTTT
TRBV6-5	TRBD2	TRBJ2-7	-	16	CASSYRAGGTSYEQYF	TGTGCCAGCAGTTACCGAGCGGGAGGGACTTCCTACGAGCAGTACTTC
TRBV10-2	-	TRBJ2-7	-	15	CASSPNRISSYEQYF	TGCGCCAGCAGTCCTAACAGGATAAGCTCCTACGAGCAGTACTTC
TRBV19	TRBD1	TRBJ1-3	-	17	CASSPARDSLSGNTIYF	TGTGCCAGTAGTCCAGCCCGGGACAGCCTTTCTGGAAACACCATATATTTT
TRBV5-1	TRBD1	TRBJ1-5	-	20	CASSLKRTGADPYSNQPQHF	TGCGCCAGCAGCTTGAAACGGACAGGGGCCGACCCTTATAGCAATCAGCCCCAGCATTTT
TRBV7-9	-	TRBJ2-7	once	15	CASSLGGNLLYEQYF	TGTGCCAGCAGCTTAGGAGGGAACCTCCTCTACGAGCAGTACTTC
TRBV11-2	-	TRBJ1-1	-	14	CASSTGQGDTEAFF	TGTGCCAGCAGCACCGGACAAGGGGACACTGAAGCTTTCTTT
TRBV5-4	-	TRBJ1-1	-	12	CASSLGVTEAFF	TGTGCCAGCAGCTTAGGGGTTACTGAAGCTTTCTTT
TRBV28	TRBD1	TRBJ1-1	-	14	CASSPPGQGTKAFF	TGTGCCAGCAGCCCTCCGGGACAGGGGACAAAAGCTTTCTTT
TRBV5-1	TRBD1	TRBJ2-7	-	16	CASSLEQGLGGYEQYF	TGCGCCAGCAGCTTGGAACAGGGGCTAGGCGGTTACGAGCAGTACTTC
TRBV29-1	-	TRBJ2-1	-	11	CSVVVFDEQFF	TGCAGCGTTGTAGTGTTCGATGAGCAGTTCTTC
TRBV6-1	-	TRBJ1-4	-	15	CASSEIPLLAEKLFF	TGTGCCAGCAGTGAAATCCCCCTTTTGGCCGAAAAACTGTTTTTT
TRBV7-2	-	TRBJ2-7	-	13	CASSLIRTYEQYF	TGTGCCAGCAGCTTAATTCGTACCTACGAGCAGTACTTC
TRBV27	TRBD2	TRBJ2-3	-	15	CASSLLTSGTDTQYF	TGTGCCAGCAGTTTACTAACTAGCGGCACAGATACGCAGTATTTT
TRBV11-2	TRBD2	TRBJ2-3	-	15	CASSLTSGSTDTQYF	TGTGCCAGCAGCTTGACTAGCGGGAGCACAGATACGCAGTATTTT
TRBV6-1	-	TRBJ2-3	few	12	CASNGQSGTQYF	TGTGCCAGCAACGGCCAATCAGGGACGCAGTATTTT
TRBV28	-	TRBJ1-3	-	14	CASSFGGSGNTIYF	TGTGCCAGCAGTTTCGGGGGGTCAGGAAACACCATATATTTT
TRBV7-2	-	TRBJ1-5	-	13	CASSLQGNQPQHF	TGTGCCAGCAGCTTACAGGGCAATCAGCCCCAGCATTTT
TRBV28	-	TRBJ2-3	-	16	CASSSVEGRHTDTQYF	TGTGCCAGCAGTTCCGTGGAGGGGAGACACACAGATACGCAGTATTTT
TRBV30	-	TRBJ1-3	-	15	CAWSTGTSAGNTIYF	TGTGCCTGGAGTACTGGGACATCGGCTGGAAACACCATATATTTT
TRBV18	-	TRBJ1-1	few	13	CASSPQENTEAFF	TGTGCCAGCTCGCCCCAGGAGAACACTGAAGCTTTCTTT
TRBV6-6	TRBD1	TRBJ1-5	-	14	CASTGQGSNQPQHF	TGTGCCAGCACCGGACAGGGTAGCAATCAGCCCCAGCATTTT
TRBV7-9	TRBD2	TRBJ2-7	-	19	CASSQGGLAGGPGSDEQYF	TGTGCCAGCAGCCAGGGGGGGCTAGCGGGAGGTCCCGGTTCGGACGAGCAGTACTTC
TRBV5-1	TRBD2	TRBJ2-1	-	17	CASSLGAAAGGRSEQFF	TGCGCCAGCAGCTTGGGGGCCGCGGCGGGGGGGCGGTCTGAGCAGTTCTTC
TRBV5-5	-	TRBJ2-2	once	20	CASSLDGQGYREDLTGELFF	TGTGCCAGCAGCTTGGATGGACAGGGATACCGGGAGGACCTCACCGGGGAGCTGTTTTTT
TRBV29-1	TRBD2	TRBJ2-2	-	14	CSVERPGGSGELFF	TGCAGCGTTGAACGCCCCGGGGGGTCCGGGGAGCTGTTTTTT
TRBV28	-	TRBJ1-2	-	15	CASEGEGRARYGYTF	TGTGCCAGCGAGGGGGAGGGCAGAGCTCGATATGGCTACACCTTC
TRBV5-4	TRBD2	TRBJ2-1	-	16	CASSIGGLAGDNEQFF	TGTGCCAGCAGCATAGGTGGACTAGCGGGGGACAATGAGCAGTTCTTC
TRBV29-1	-	TRBJ2-7	-	16	CSVEDRAGRGRYEQYF	TGCAGCGTTGAAGATCGGGCGGGCAGGGGAAGGTACGAGCAGTACTTC
TRBV27	-	TRBJ1-1	-	16	CASSLESGVEFTEAFF	TGTGCCAGCAGTCTTGAGTCCGGTGTGGAGTTTACGGAAGCTTTCTTT
TRBV6-5	TRBD1	TRBJ1-4	-	14	CASSLGQGEEKLFF	TGTGCCAGCAGCTTGGGACAGGGAGAGGAAAAACTGTTTTTT